This T cell receptor beta chain was obtained from a study of naive and memory T cell subsets. Study results and limitations: Over 90% of naive TCR sequences appeared only once, unlike memory subsets. A clonotype means one alpha or beta sequence, not an alpha/beta pair. Diversity fell and Gini index rose from naive through CM, EM, EMRA.

Trimming took 1 base from V and 5 from J, leaving 8 bases between them. Germline V gene sequence: CDR1 LGHNT, CDR2 FRNRAP. This CDR3 is 13 amino acids long. Turning to this clonotype: What it recognizes is unknown.

An equimolar mix of two oligonucleotides served as the beta constant-region primer for TRBC1 and TRBC2. Each CDR3 protein gets one entry after TCRdb re-called the UMI-ligation and nested PCR reads with MiXCR. Here the sample spans roughly 40,000 distinct CDR3 sequences, about an eighth being singletons. Material: effector memory CD4+ T cells from blood. Subset described: effector memory, CD45RA- CD27-. This sequence joins TRBV12-5 and TRBJ1-1; tentatively, D is TRBD1 (6 bases). The TCR comes from a human donor in good health. CDR3 DNA sequence: TGTGCTAGTGGTTTGGGAGGGGGAACTGAAGCTTTCTTT. Translated, it gives CASGLGGGTEAFF.